A single sample is the source of the 20 T cell receptor beta chains below, sequenced in a study of cytomegalovirus exposure and HLA in healthy donors. The assay was immunoSEQ multiplex PCR, and TCRdb's table has in-frame clones only and misses some. This sample has 200,000 or so clones, with about 79% found just once. Sequenced: PBMCs. The receptors were sampled from a woman between 25 and 40 years old in good health and CMV-seropositive.

This chain uses TRBV15 with TRBJ2-7; unclear D gene. V lost 3 bases and J lost 3, with 12 bases in between. There are 14 residues in the CDR3. Germline V gives CDR1 LNHNV, CDR2 YYDKDF (reference sequence). CDR3 sequence reads: CATSSAPGDYEQYF. As DNA, the CDR3 is TGTGCCACCAGCAGTGCGCCTGGAGACTACGAGCAGTACTTC.

J is TRBJ1-5 and V is TRBV6-1; D is possibly TRBD1 (6 bases). V lost 0 bases and J lost 5, with 8 bases in between. The CDR3 spans 14 residues. CDR1 and CDR2 (germline): MNHNS, SASEGT. CDR3 amino acids: CASSEAQGHQPQHF. The CDR3 DNA sequence: TGTGCCAGCAGTGAAGCGCAGGGGCATCAGCCCCAGCATTTT.

The gene calls are TRBV11-3 and TRBJ2-1, with TRBD2 matching 8 bases. CDR1 is SGHNT and CDR2 is YENEEA in the germline V gene. CDR3 length equals 13 residues. V gave up 5 bases and J gave up 7 bases; unmatched junction bases: 4. This CDR3 is CASSGASGNEQFF. CDR3 in DNA: TGTGCCAGCAGCGGGGCTAGCGGGAATGAGCAGTTCTTC.

The V and J genes are TRBV6-6 and TRBJ1-2, with no clear D. Trimming took 2 bases from V and 5 from J, leaving 3 bases between them. The CDR3 runs 11 residues. Germline V lookup: CDR1 MNHNY, CDR2 SVGAGI (reference sequence). CDR3 nucleotide sequence: TGTGCCAGCAGTTACGAGTATGGCTACACCTTC. Translated, it gives CASSYEYGYTF.

The chain employs TRBV19 and TRBJ2-7; 7 nucleotides line up with TRBD1. This CDR3 is built from 14 residues. The trim removed 7 bases at V and 3 bases at J, leaving 9 bases unmatched. Germline V CDR1 and CDR2: LNHDA, SQIVND (reference sequence). The CDR3 region is CASNPTGSGYEQYF. CDR3 DNA: TGTGCCAGTAATCCGACAGGGTCGGGCTACGAGCAGTACTTC.

This clone was detected once. V gene TRBV7-2 combines with J gene TRBJ2-6, with 8 bases aligning to TRBD1. CDR1 is SGHTA, CDR2 FQGNSA, per germline. V lost 2 bases, J lost 0 bases, and 3 bases stayed unmatched. The CDR3 is made up of 17 amino acids. Here the CDR3 reads CASSLQGAVSGANVLTF. As DNA, the CDR3 is TGTGCCAGCAGCTTACAGGGGGCAGTCTCTGGGGCCAACGTCCTGACTTTC.

The CDR3 DNA follows: TGCGCCAGCAGCCCAAGGACTAGCGGGAGGGTAGATACGCAGTATTTT. It yields the protein CASSPRTSGRVDTQYF. The rearrangement uses TRBV5-1 and TRBJ2-3, with 15 bases matching TRBD2. Trimming cost V 4 bases and J 5 bases; bases outside gene matches: 5. This CDR3 contains 16 residues. CDR1 is SGHRS, CDR2 YFSETQ, per germline.

The rearrangement joins TRBV2 to TRBJ2-1; D is undetermined. Germline loops: CDR1 SNHLY, CDR2 FYNNEI. The germline V and J ends were trimmed by 0 bases and 3 bases, with 3 bases remaining between them. The CDR3 contains 13 residues. The CDR3 nucleotides read TGTGCCAGCAGTGAAGCCAGCTACAATGAGCAGTTCTTC. It yields the protein CASSEASYNEQFF.

The CDR3 DNA reads as TGTGCCAGCAGTTTAAATTGGGGGGGTTACAATGAGCAGTTCTTC. It codes for CASSLNWGGYNEQFF. The chain employs TRBV27 and TRBJ2-1; 7 nucleotides agree with TRBD2. Germline V gene sequence: CDR1 MNHEY, CDR2 SMNVEV (reference sequence). The V gene end was trimmed by 2 bases and the J gene end by 4 bases; junction bases not matched to a gene: 5. The CDR3 sequence is 15 residues long.

CDR3 nucleotides: TGTGCCAGCAGCTTTAGCGGGATTATCACCGGGGAGCTGTTTTTT. This gives the protein CASSFSGIITGELFF. The V and J genes are TRBV11-2 and TRBJ2-2; TRBD2 matches at 8 bases. The germline V gene encodes CDR1 SGHAT and CDR2 FQNNGV. The CDR3 extends over 15 amino acids. Unmatched junction bases numbered 4, after V lost 3 bases and J lost 4 bases.

The chain employs TRBV7-8 and TRBJ1-1, with D hard to call. The CDR3 covers 13 residues. Trimming cost V 4 bases and J 5 bases, with 11 bases left between them. Germline lookup yields CDR1 SGHVS and CDR2 FQNEAQ. CDR3 coding DNA: TGTGCCAGCAGCTCAAGGCGGGGAACTGAAGCTTTCTTT. This sequence encodes CASSSRRGTEAFF.

The chain combines TRBV18 with TRBJ1-5, with 9 bases fitting TRBD1. This CDR3 region has 14 residues. V lost 5 bases to trimming and J lost 1 base; unmatched junction nucleotides: 0. CDR1 is KGHSH, CDR2 LQKENI, per germline. CDR3 sequence: CASSGQGSNQPQHF. DNA for the CDR3: TGTGCCAGCTCAGGACAGGGGAGCAATCAGCCCCAGCATTTT.

This clone appeared a single time. V and J are TRBV15 and TRBJ1-2, with 7 bases lining up with TRBD1. Germline V CDR1 and CDR2: LNHNV, YYDKDF (reference sequence). The CDR3 sequence is 14 residues long. Trimming cost V 3 bases and J 8 bases; bases outside gene matches: 9. The CDR3 spells CATSRDRQGRGYTF. CDR3 DNA: TGTGCCACCAGCAGGGATAGACAGGGCAGAGGCTACACCTTC.

The chain links TRBV5-1 to TRBJ1-2; D unclear. CDR1 and CDR2 (germline): SGHRS, YFSETQ. Trimming removed 0 bases at V and 0 bases at J, with 15 bases between. The CDR3 has 17 amino acids. CDR3 loop: CASSLGAGPTTNYGYTF. The CDR3 DNA reads as TGCGCCAGCAGCTTGGGTGCAGGCCCTACAACTAACTATGGCTACACCTTC.

This sequence joins TRBV7-8 and TRBJ2-2, with D possibly being TRBD1 (6 bases). The CDR3 is 14 amino acids. From germline, CDR1 is SGHVS and CDR2 FQNEAQ. Trimming took 4 bases from V and 1 from J, leaving 7 bases between them. The CDR3 DNA is TGTGCCAGCAGCTGGACAGTGAACACCGGGGAGCTGTTTTTT. Translated: CASSWTVNTGELFF.

The chain carries TRBV7-6 and TRBJ2-5; 7 bases are shared with TRBD1. J lost 2 bases, V lost 5 bases, and 8 bases had no gene match. The CDR3 extends over 15 amino acids. CDR1 is SGHVS, CDR2 FNYEAQ, per germline. This CDR3 reads CASSQTWDRQETQYF. In nucleotides, the CDR3 is TGTGCCAGCAGCCAGACCTGGGACAGACAAGAGACCCAGTACTTC. The entire variable domain, with the rest obtained from reference TRBV7-6 and TRBJ2-5, is as follows: GAGVSQSPRYKVTKRGQDVALRCDPISGHVSLYWYRQALGQGPEFLTYFNYEAQQDKSGLPNDRFSAERPEGSISTLTIQRTEQRDSAMYRCASSQTWDRQETQYFGPGTRLLVL.

V is TRBV11-3 and J is TRBJ2-1; tentative D call: TRBD2 (5 bases). The CDR3 runs 14 residues. The V gene lost 1 base and the J gene lost 7 bases, with 11 bases spanning the gap. Germline V gene sequence: CDR1 SGHNT, CDR2 YENEEA. The chain's CDR3 is CASSLVAGGNEQFF. For the CDR3, the DNA is TGTGCCAGCAGCTTAGTCGCGGGTGGGAATGAGCAGTTCTTC.

This rearrangement joins TRBV19 to TRBJ2-5, with TRBD1 identical over 8 bases. There are 16 residues in the CDR3. V lost 4 bases and J lost 2; bases outside the gene matches: 9. Germline V gene data show CDR1 as LNHDA and CDR2 as SQIVND (reference sequence). The CDR3 region is CASSRQGTPPQETQYF. CDR3 coding DNA: TGTGCCAGTAGTAGACAGGGGACGCCTCCGCAAGAGACCCAGTACTTC.

The chain links TRBV6-1 to TRBJ1-4, with a tentative D call TRBD1 (5 bases). CDR3 length: 14 residues. Trimming stripped 2 bases from V and 15 bases from J, with 19 bases between. Germline CDR1 is MNHNS and CDR2 is SASEGT. Written as DNA, the CDR3 is TGTGCCAGCAGTGAACCGGGGGAAGAGGTTCAAGTGTTTTTT. Encoded protein: CASSEPGEEVQVFF.

As DNA, the CDR3 is TGTGCCAGCAGCTTAACACCAGGGGGCCTGATCAATGAGCAGTTCTTC. As protein: CASSLTPGGLINEQFF. The rearrangement joins TRBV7-3 to TRBJ2-1; TRBD1 agrees at 8 bases. Germline CDR1 and CDR2: SGHTA and FQGTGA. Trimming at V came to 0 bases and at J to 6 bases, leaving 7 bases not matched to a gene. This CDR3 has 16 amino acids.